Each of the 6 T cell receptor beta chains below was sequenced from the same sample in a study of graft-versus-host responses after intestinal transplantation. Measured with immunoSEQ multiplex PCR; TCRdb has only the in-frame clones, and not every one. The table lists tens of thousands of clones, 75% to 90% of them singletons. Specimen: PBMCs, collected roughly 65 days after intestinal transplantation. These receptors were obtained from a human patient who received an intestinal transplant, so some T cells may come from the graft donor.

This clone was recorded only once. The chain uses TRBV11-3 and TRBJ2-1; D is possibly TRBD1 (5 bases). The V gene lost 5 bases and the J gene lost 12 bases, with 17 bases spanning the gap. CDR3 length: 13 amino acids. Germline assignment: CDR1 SGHNT and CDR2 YENEEA. This chain's CDR3 is CASSPSGQGGQFF. The CDR3 DNA follows: TGTGCCAGCAGCCCCTCTGGGCAGGGCGGGCAGTTCTTC.

The V gene is TRBV27, the J gene TRBJ1-2; D gene unclear. The germline V gene has CDR1 MNHEY and CDR2 SMNVEV (reference sequence). Trimming pared 5 bases from V and 2 bases from J, leaving 12 bases between. CDR3 length equals 14 residues. CDR3 in DNA: TGTGCCAGCAGTCGGACCCGGGGAAACTATGGCTACACCTTC. Protein: CASSRTRGNYGYTF.

This sequence joins TRBV14 and TRBJ1-6; D gene unclear. This CDR3 comprises 17 residues. Deletions cut 0 bases from V and 7 bases from J, with 16 bases between. CDR1 is SGHDN, CDR2 FVKESK, per germline. Here the CDR3 reads CASSQDIGRVGNSPLHF. In nucleotides, the CDR3 is TGTGCCAGCAGCCAAGATATCGGGAGGGTAGGGAATTCACCCCTCCACTTT. The full variable domain, in which reference TRBV14 and TRBJ1-6 provide the parts outside the CDR3, is EAGVTQFPSHSVIEKGQTVTLRCDPISGHDNLYWYRRVMGKEIKFLLHFVKESKQDESGMPNNRFLAERTGGTYSTLKVQPAELEDSGVYFCASSQDIGRVGNSPLHFGNGTRLTVT.

The chain combines TRBV4-3 with TRBJ1-6; D is undetermined. V was pared by 1 base and J by 0 bases, with 13 bases between. The CDR3 has 18 amino acids. The germline gives CDR1 LGHNA, CDR2 YSLEER. CDR3 in DNA: TGCGCCAGCAGCCAAGTGGCAGCTTCGAGCTCCTATAATTCACCCCTCCACTTT. Translating it yields CASSQVAASSSYNSPLHF.

The J gene is TRBJ2-7, the V gene TRBV30, with D uncertain. Per germline, CDR1 GTSNPN and CDR2 SVGIG (reference sequence). V lost 2 bases and J 0 bases, leaving 11 bases between the germline ends. The CDR3 totals 14 residues. For the CDR3, the DNA is TGTGCCTGGAGTTGGGCAGGCAGCTCCTACGAGCAGTACTTC. It translates to CAWSWAGSSYEQYF.

This chain connects TRBV7-2 to TRBJ2-7, with D maybe TRBD2 (6 bases). Germline CDR1 SGHTA, CDR2 FQGNSA. The V gene lost 1 base and the J gene lost 0 bases, with 13 bases spanning the gap. The CDR3 has 16 residues. CDR3 nucleotide sequence: TGTGCCAGCAGCTTAGGGCTTCTAGCGACCTCCTACGAGCAGTACTTC. As protein: CASSLGLLATSYEQYF.